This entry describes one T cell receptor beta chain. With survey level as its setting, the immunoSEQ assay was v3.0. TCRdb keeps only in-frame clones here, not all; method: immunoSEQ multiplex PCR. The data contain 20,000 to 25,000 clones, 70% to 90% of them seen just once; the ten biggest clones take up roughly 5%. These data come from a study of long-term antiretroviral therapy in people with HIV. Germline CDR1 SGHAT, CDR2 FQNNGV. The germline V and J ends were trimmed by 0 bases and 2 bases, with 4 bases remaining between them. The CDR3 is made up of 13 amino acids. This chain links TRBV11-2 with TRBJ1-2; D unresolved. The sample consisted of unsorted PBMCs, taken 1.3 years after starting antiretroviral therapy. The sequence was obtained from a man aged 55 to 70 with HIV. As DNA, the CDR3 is TGTGCCAGCAGCTTAGATCGGAACTATGGCTACACCTTC. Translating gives CASSLDRNYGYTF.